A selection of T cell receptor beta chains follows, all from one sample in a study of blood T cell repertoires in COVID-19. Profiled with immunoSEQ multiplex PCR; TCRdb holds only in-frame clones, not every one. Among under 200,000 clones listed, more than 85% were seen once. Sequenced: peripheral blood. All receptors derive from a man between 18 and 35 years old with acute or convalescent COVID-19. Each CDR3 is given with its conserved first and last residue. The D gene is left open where the match is weak. Where a row states a size, it is once, few, many or the class of an expanded clone; other rows omit it.

size,J,D,V,DNA,CDR3
-,TRBJ1-1,-,TRBV2,TGTGCCAGCAGTCAGGCAGGGGTCCCCCAGAACACTGAAGCTTTCTTT,CASSQAGVPQNTEAFF
-,TRBJ1-1,-,TRBV28,TGTGCCAGCAATAGCTTGGGACACCCGAACACTGAAGCTTTCTTT,CASNSLGHPNTEAFF
-,TRBJ1-4,TRBD1,TRBV19,TGTGCCAGTACACCCCGACAGGGAGCAACTAATGAAAAACTGTTTTTT,CASTPRQGATNEKLFF
-,TRBJ1-4,-,TRBV30,TGTGCCTGGAGTCCCCTCGGGGAAAAACTGTTTTTT,CAWSPLGEKLFF
-,TRBJ1-6,TRBD1,TRBV6-5,TGTGCCAGCAGTAGACAGGGAGAGAATTCACCCCTCCACTTT,CASSRQGENSPLHF
-,TRBJ1-1,TRBD1,TRBV5-4,TGTGCCAGCAGCCCGACAGGGGGACGCACTGAAGCTTTCTTT,CASSPTGGRTEAFF
once,TRBJ1-2,-,TRBV4-1,TGCGCCAGCAGCCAGGAGGAGGCGGTGCCGTATGGCTACACCTTC,CASSQEEAVPYGYTF
-,TRBJ1-1,-,TRBV5-8,TGTGCCAGCAGCTTGGCCGGAGGGCCTGGGGAAGCTTTCTTT,CASSLAGGPGEAFF
once,TRBJ2-3,TRBD2,TRBV2,TGTGTCAGCGACGACGGACTAGCGGGGGGACTCACAGATACGCAGTATTTT,CVSDDGLAGGLTDTQYF
-,TRBJ1-3,TRBD1,TRBV7-3,TGTGCCAGCAGCCGGACAGGGGCTGGAAACACCATATATTTT,CASSRTGAGNTIYF
-,TRBJ2-3,TRBD2,TRBV4-2,TGTGCCAGCAGCCAAGAGGGACTAGGGGATACGCAGTATTTT,CASSQEGLGDTQYF
-,TRBJ2-5,-,TRBV9,TGTGCCAGCAGCCCAGACTATGGTTTACGAGGGGAGACCCAGTACTTC,CASSPDYGLRGETQYF
-,TRBJ2-1,-,TRBV5-1,TGCGCCAGCAGCTTGGGTGGACAGACTTACAATGAGCAGTTCTTC,CASSLGGQTYNEQFF
-,TRBJ1-1,TRBD1,TRBV3-1/TRBV3-2,TGTGCCAGCAGCCAGAGGGACAGGGATAACACTGAAGCTTTCTTT,CASSQRDRDNTEAFF